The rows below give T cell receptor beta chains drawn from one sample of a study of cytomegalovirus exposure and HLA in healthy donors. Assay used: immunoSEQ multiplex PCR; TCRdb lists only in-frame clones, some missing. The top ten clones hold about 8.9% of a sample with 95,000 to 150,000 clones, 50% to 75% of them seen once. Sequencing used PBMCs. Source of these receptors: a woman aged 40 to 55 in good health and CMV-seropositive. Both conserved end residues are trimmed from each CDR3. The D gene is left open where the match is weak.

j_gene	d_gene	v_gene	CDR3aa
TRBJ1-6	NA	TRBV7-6	ASSSRQDSPLH
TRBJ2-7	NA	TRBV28	ASQRATDYEQY
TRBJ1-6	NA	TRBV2	ASSDLGDSYNSPLH
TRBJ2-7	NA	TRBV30	AWSSQGGEQY
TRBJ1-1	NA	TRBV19	ASRYLGGGRTEAF
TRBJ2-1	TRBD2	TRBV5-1	ASSSRLAGGDEQF
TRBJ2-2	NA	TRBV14	ASSQLGGGWRAGELF
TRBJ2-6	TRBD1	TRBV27	ASSLTGTDQRGANVLT
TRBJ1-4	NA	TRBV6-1	ASKETLREKLF
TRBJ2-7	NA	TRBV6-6	ASSRTGKQY
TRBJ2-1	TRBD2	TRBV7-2	ASSFGGAGGNEQF
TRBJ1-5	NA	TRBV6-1	ASSEGDIQPQH
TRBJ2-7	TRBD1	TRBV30	AWSRDRGNEQY
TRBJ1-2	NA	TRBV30	AWSGNKNYGYT
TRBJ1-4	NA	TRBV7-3	ASSLSPGVREKLF
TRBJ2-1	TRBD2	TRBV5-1	ASSSGLAGRYNEQF
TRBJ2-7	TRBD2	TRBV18	ASSPSSSGSSYEQY
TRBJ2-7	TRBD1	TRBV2	ASNGQGAYEQY
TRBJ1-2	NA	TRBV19	ASMSYQGNYGYT
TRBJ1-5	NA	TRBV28	ASSLGRNSNQPQH
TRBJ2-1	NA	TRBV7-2	ASSRGPSGSYNEQF
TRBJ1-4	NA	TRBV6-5	ASSEQENEKLF
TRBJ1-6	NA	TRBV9	ASSVGTVGGNSPLH
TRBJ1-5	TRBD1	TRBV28	ASSLADRVDQPQH
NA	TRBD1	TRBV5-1	ASGRTGDTYEQY
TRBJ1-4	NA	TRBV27	ASSGQGQNEKLF
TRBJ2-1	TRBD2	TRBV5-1	ASSNRGGRPNEQF
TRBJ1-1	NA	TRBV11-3	ASQDRPMNTEAF
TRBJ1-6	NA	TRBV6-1	ASSEGRNYNSPLH
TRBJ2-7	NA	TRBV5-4	ASSWGGLTYEQY
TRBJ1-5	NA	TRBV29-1	SVVDSYSNQPQH
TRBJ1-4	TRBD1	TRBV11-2	ASKGRGHKDEKLF
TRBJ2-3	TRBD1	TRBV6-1	ASREEPTGVDTQY
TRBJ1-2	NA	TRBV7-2	ASSLPINYGYT
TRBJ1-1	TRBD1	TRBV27	ASGGPPTGKAF
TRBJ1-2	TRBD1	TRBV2	ASRTTGDYGYT
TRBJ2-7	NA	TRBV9	ASSVDTGPYEQY
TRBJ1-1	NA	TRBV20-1	SAPQNTEAF
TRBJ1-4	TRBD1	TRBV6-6	ASRLGQVNEKLF
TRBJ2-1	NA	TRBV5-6	ASSLFRGNELDEQF
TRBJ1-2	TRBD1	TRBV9	ASSATGLDGYT
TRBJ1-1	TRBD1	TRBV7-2	ASSFHRGLRAF
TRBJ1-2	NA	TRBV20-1	SARPQNGYT
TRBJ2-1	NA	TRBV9	ASSVGQARLSSYNEQF
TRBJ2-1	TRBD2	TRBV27	ASSSGRGYNEQF
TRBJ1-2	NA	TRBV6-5	ASSYTGTEGRNGYT
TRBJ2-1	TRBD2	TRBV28	ASGTSDHNEQF
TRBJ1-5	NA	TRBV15	ATSRVSGAGGNQPQH
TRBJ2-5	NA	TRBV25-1	ASGGGGSKETQY
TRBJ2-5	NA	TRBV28	ASSPPGEETQY
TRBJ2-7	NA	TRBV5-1	ASGPLGSYEQY
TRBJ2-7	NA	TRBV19	ASSITSGPREQY
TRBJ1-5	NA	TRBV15	ATSRDRNQPQH
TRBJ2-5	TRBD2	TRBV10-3	AISSSGRAAETQY
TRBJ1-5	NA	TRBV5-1	ASSLVPSGNSNQPQH
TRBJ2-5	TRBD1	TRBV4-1	ASSQDHSGQVLETQY
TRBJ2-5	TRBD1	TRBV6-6	ASQMGWDRDGTQY
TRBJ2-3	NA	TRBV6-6	ASSPFGTDTQY
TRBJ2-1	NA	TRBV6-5	ASSSDLAGGGNEQF
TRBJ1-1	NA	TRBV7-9	ASRNHGKSLAAF